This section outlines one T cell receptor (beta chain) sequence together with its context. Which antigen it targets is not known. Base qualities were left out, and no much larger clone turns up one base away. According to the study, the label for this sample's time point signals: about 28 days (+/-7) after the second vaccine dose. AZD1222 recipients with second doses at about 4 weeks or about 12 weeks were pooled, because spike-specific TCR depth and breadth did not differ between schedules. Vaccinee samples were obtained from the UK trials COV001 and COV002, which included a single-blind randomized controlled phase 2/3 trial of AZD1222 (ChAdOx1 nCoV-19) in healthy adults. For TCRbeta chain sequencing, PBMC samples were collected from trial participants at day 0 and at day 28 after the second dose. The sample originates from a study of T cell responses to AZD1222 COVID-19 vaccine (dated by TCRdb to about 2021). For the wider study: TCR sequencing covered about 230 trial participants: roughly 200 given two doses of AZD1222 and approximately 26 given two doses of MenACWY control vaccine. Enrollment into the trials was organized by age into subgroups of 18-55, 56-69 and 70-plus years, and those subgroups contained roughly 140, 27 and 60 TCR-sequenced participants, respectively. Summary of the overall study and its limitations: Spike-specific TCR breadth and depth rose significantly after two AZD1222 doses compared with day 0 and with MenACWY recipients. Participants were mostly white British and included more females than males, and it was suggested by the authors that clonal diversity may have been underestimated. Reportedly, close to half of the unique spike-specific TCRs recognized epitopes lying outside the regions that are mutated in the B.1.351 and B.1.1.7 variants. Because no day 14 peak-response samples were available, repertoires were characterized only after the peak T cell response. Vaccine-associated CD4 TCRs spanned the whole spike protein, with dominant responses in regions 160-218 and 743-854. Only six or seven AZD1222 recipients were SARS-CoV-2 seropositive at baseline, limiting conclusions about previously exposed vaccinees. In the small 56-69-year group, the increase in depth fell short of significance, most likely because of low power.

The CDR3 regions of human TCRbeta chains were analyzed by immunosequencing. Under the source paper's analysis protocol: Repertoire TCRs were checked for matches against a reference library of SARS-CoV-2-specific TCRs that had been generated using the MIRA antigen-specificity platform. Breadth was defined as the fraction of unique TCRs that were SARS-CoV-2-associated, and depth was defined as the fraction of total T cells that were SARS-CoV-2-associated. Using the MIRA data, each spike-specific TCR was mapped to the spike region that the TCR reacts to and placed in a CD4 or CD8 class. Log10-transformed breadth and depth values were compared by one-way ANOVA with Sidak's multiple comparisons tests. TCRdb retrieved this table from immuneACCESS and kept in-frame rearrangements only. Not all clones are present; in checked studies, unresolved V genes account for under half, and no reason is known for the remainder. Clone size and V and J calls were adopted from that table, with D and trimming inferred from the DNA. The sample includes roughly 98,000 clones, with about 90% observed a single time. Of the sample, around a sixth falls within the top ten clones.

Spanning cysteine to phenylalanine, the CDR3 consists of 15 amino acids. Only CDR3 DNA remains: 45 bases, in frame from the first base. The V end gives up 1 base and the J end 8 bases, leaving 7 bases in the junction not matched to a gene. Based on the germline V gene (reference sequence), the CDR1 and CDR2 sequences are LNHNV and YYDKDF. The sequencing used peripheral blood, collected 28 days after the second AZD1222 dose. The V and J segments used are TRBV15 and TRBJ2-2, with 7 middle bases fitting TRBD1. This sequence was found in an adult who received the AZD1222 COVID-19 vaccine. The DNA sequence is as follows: TGTGCCACCAGCAGAGCCCCGACAGGGTCTGGGGAGCTGTTTTTT. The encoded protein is CATSRAPTGSGELFF.